The clone carrying this T cell receptor beta chain was detected once. The data stem from a study of blood T cell repertoires in COVID-19. Overall study: The study drew acute and convalescent COVID-19 samples from the United States, Italy and Spain.

How the authors handled the data: Estimation of nucleated cell counts relied on the amplification of reference gene primers. The table came from immunoSEQ multiplex PCR; TCRdb's copy has only in-frame clones and leaves some out. The V and J calls and clone size were taken over from that table, and D and trimming were inferred from the DNA. The table includes under 250,000 clones, approximately 82% detected once. The TCR was taken from a man in his forties with active or convalescent COVID-19. Sequencing was carried out using peripheral blood.

The CDR3 DNA reads as TGTGCCAGCTTGACCGGGACTAGCGCCAAAGAGACCCAGTACTTC. It yields the protein CASLTGTSAKETQYF. The chain joins TRBV5-6 to TRBJ2-5; 10 bases line up with TRBD2. Germline lookup yields CDR1 SGHDT and CDR2 YYEEEE. Germline trimming cut 7 bases from V and 3 bases from J; bases unmatched to any gene: 9. CDR3 length equals 15 residues.